This TCR beta chain was sequenced for a study of CD8 T cells in Susac syndrome. CDR1 SGDLS and CDR2 YYNGEE come from the germline V gene. Trimming took off 1 base at V and 8 bases at J, with 9 bases between the two ends. The CDR3 length is 13 residues. An input of 0.5 to 1 ug of RNA was subjected to reverse transcription using random hexamers. TCRdb re-analysed the immunoSEQ multiplex PCR reads in MiXCR, keeping a single row per CDR3 protein. This repertoire shows approximately 110,000 distinct CDR3 sequences, more than 80% found once; its top ten account for roughly 0.31%. Material for sequencing was CD8+ T cells from PBMCs. The receptor comes from a human donor with multiple sclerosis. The chain couples TRBV9 to TRBJ2-2; D ambiguous. This chain's CDR3 is CASSVRSIGELFF. CDR3 nucleotides: TGTGCCAGCAGCGTAAGGAGTATAGGGGAGCTGTTTTTT.